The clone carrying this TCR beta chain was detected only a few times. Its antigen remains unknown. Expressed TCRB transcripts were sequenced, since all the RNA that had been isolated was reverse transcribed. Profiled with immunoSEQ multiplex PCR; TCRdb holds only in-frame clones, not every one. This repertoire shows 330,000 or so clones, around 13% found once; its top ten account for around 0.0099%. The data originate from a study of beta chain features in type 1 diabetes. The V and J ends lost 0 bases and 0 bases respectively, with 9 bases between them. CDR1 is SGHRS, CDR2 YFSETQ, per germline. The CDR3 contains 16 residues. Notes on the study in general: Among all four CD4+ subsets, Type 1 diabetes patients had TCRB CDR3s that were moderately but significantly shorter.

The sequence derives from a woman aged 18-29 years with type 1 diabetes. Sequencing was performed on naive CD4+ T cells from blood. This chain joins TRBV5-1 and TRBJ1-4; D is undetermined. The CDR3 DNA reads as TGCGCCAGCAGCTTGGTTCAGTCAGCAACTAATGAAAAACTGTTTTTT. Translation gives CASSLVQSATNEKLFF.